What follows describes a single T cell receptor (beta chain). As yet, its antigen is unknown. J lost 5 bases, V lost 4 bases, and 7 bases had no gene match. This CDR3 contains 17 residues. CDR1 and CDR2 (germline): SEHNR, FQNEAQ (reference sequence). The primer mix had 60 Vbeta and 13 Jbeta primers. Profiled with immunoSEQ multiplex PCR; TCRdb holds only in-frame clones, not every one. The sample is made up of around 190,000 clones, and the top ten hold approximately 1% of it. The sample comes from a study of cytomegalovirus exposure and HLA in healthy donors. Study-level information: Early released data had around 88 million unique TCRs, all coming from HLA-typed donors. General study findings and limits: For TCR beta chains, V- and J-gene trimming was later linked to a missense DCLRE1C variant.

The origin of this receptor is a woman aged 30 to 39 in good health and CMV-seropositive. Sequences were obtained from PBMCs. The chain couples TRBV7-9 to TRBJ2-5, with 16 bases identical to TRBD2. CDR3 sequence reads: CASSSGLAGGPRETQYF. The CDR3, as DNA: TGTGCCAGCAGCTCGGGACTAGCGGGGGGGCCGCGGGAGACCCAGTACTTC.